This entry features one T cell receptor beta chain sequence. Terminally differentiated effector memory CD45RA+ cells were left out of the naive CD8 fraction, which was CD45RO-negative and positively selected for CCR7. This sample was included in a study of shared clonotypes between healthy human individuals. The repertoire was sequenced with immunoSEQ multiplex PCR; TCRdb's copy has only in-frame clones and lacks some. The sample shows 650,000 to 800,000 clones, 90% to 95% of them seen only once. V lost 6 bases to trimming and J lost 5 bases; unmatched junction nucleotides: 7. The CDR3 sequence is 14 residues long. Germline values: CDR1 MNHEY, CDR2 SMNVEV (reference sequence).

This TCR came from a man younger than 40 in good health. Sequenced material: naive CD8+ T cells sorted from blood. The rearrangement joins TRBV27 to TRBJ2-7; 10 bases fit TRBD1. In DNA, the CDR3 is TGTGCCAGCAGAACGGGACAGGGGTGGCACGAGCAGTACTTC. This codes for CASRTGQGWHEQYF.